The 27 T cell receptor beta chains below were found in one sample sequenced in a study of graft-versus-host responses after intestinal transplantation. The repertoire was sequenced with immunoSEQ multiplex PCR; TCRdb's copy has only in-frame clones and lacks some. In the table there are around 20,000 clones, 90% of which are singletons. The sequencing used PBMCs, collected about 350 days after transplant. These receptor sequences come from a human patient who received an intestinal transplant, so some T cells may come from the graft donor.

The rearrangement uses TRBV6-5 and TRBJ2-5, with D possibly TRBD2 on 6 matching bases. CDR3 length: 14 amino acids. V lost 6 bases, J lost 5 bases, and 16 bases lay in between. The germline CDR1 and CDR2 sequences are MNHEY and SVGAGI. In DNA, the CDR3 is TGTGCCAGCAGCACGGGACTTGCTAGGGAGACCCAGTACTTC. Its protein is CASSTGLARETQYF.

This chain joins TRBV16 and TRBJ2-5, with 7 nucleotides matching TRBD1. The closer fit of TRBJ2-7 to the DNA end suggests the J call may be wrong. The CDR3 has 16 residues. Germline CDR1 is KGHSY and CDR2 is FQNENV. CDR3 loop: CASSQHEGAGEYEQYF. For the CDR3, the DNA is TGTGCCAGCAGCCAACACGAGGGGGCAGGCGAGTACGAGCAGTACTTC.

This chain joins TRBV7-2 and TRBJ1-5; D may be TRBD1 (6 bases). The CDR3 consists of 15 residues. Trimming stripped 3 bases from V and 7 bases from J, with 16 bases between. The germline V gene has CDR1 SGHTA and CDR2 FQGNSA. This chain's CDR3 is CASSFSQGDRQPQHF. CDR3 nucleotide sequence: TGTGCCAGCAGCTTCTCACAGGGAGATCGGCAGCCCCAGCATTTT. Full variable domain (remainder filled in from reference TRBV7-2 and TRBJ1-5): GAGVSQSPSNKVTEKGKDVELRCDPISGHTALYWYRQSLGQGLEFLIYFQGNSAPDKSGLPSDRFSAERTGGSVSTLTIQRTQQEDSAVYLCASSFSQGDRQPQHFGDGTRLSIL.

The chain employs TRBV19 and TRBJ1-1, with D possibly matching TRBD1 (6 bases). Germline CDR1 LNHDA, CDR2 SQIVND (reference sequence). The V gene lost 3 bases and the J gene lost 3 bases, with 26 bases spanning the gap. The CDR3 is made up of 19 amino acids. CDR3 loop: CASSISGQYTWTTDTEAFF. The CDR3 DNA reads as TGTGCCAGTAGTATTTCCGGACAGTATACGTGGACGACGGACACTGAAGCTTTCTTT.

CDR3 in DNA: TGCGCCAGCAGCTTGGCCGGGACAGGGGGAAACACTGAAGCTTTCTTT. This encodes CASSLAGTGGNTEAFF. The rearrangement joins TRBV5-1 to TRBJ1-1, with 11 bases lining up with TRBD1. The CDR3 has 16 residues. V lost 0 bases and J lost 2; bases outside the gene matches: 3. Per germline, CDR1 SGHRS and CDR2 YFSETQ.

This clone was seen only a few times. V and J are TRBV19 and TRBJ1-6; no reliable D call. V gave up 4 bases and J gave up 6 bases, with 7 bases separating them. The germline CDR1 and CDR2 sequences are LNHDA and SQIVND (reference sequence). CDR3 length: 13 amino acids. The CDR3 nucleotides read TGTGCCAGTAGTACCCAGGTTAATTCACCCCTCCACTTT. This translates into CASSTQVNSPLHF.

The V gene is TRBV5-1, the J gene TRBJ1-1, with a weak D call TRBD1 (6 bases). The CDR3 sequence is 16 residues long. V was shortened by 2 bases and J by 1 base, with 15 bases between the two germline ends. The germline CDR1 and CDR2 sequences are SGHRS and YFSETQ. The CDR3 DNA follows: TGCGCCAGCAGCTTACAGGGCCCCTCTCCGAACACTGAAGCTTTCTTT. Amino acid sequence: CASSLQGPSPNTEAFF.

The chain carries TRBV2 and TRBJ1-1, with D tentatively TRBD1 (5 bases). CDR1 is SNHLY, CDR2 FYNNEI, per germline. CDR3 length: 14 residues. Between the trimmed V and J ends, which lost 6 bases and 6 bases, there was a span of 17 bases. CDR3 nucleotides: TGTGCCAGCAGCCCCACACTGGGGGTACCTGAAGCTTTCTTT. This codes for CASSPTLGVPEAFF.

The chain combines TRBV5-1 with TRBJ2-1, with 13 bases that match TRBD2. J lost 7 bases, V lost 4 bases, and 5 bases had no gene match. The CDR3 runs 15 residues. Germline assignment: CDR1 SGHRS and CDR2 YFSETQ. The CDR3 DNA follows: TGCGCCAGCAGCATCGGACTAGCGGGAGTAAATGAGCAGTTCTTC. This sequence encodes CASSIGLAGVNEQFF. The full variable domain, in which reference TRBV5-1 and TRBJ2-1 provide the parts outside the CDR3, is KAGVTQTPRYLIKTRGQQVTLSCSPISGHRSVSWYQQTPGQGLQFLFEYFSETQRNKGNFPGRFSGRQFSNSRSEMNVSTLELGDSALYLCASSIGLAGVNEQFFGPGTRLTVL.

J is TRBJ1-4 and V is TRBV6-1; D call uncertain. The CDR3 extends over 12 amino acids. Germline loops: CDR1 MNHNS, CDR2 SASEGT. Trimming removed 6 bases from V and 8 bases from J, with 10 bases in between. CDR3 in amino acids: CASRDGGEKLFF. Here the CDR3 DNA reads TGTGCCAGCAGGGATGGAGGGGAAAAACTGTTTTTT.

The J gene is TRBJ1-2, the V gene TRBV7-8; the match to TRBD1 covers 7 bases. The CDR3 length is 15 residues. Unmatched junction bases numbered 10, after V lost 5 bases and J lost 4 bases. Germline-derived CDR1 and CDR2 are SGHVS and FQNEAQ. The CDR3 region is CASSPTGQSLYGYTF. CDR3 in DNA: TGTGCCAGCAGCCCGACGGGACAGTCCCTCTATGGCTACACCTTC.

This clone is a singleton in its sample. One junction end disagrees with the germline gene, perhaps due to a read error. The chain recombines TRBV4-1 with TRBJ2-7; D remains unclear. The germline V gene encodes CDR1 MGHRA and CDR2 YSYEKL. The CDR3 totals 14 residues. The CDR3 DNA follows: TGTGCCAGCAGCCCAGGCTCGGTTCTCTACGAGCAGTACTTC. Translated, it gives CASSPGSVLYEQYF.

CDR3 residues: CASSFQASQLATF. DNA of the CDR3: TGTGCCAGCAGTTTTCAGGCCTCCCAACTCGCGACCTTC. This sequence joins TRBV28 and TRBJ1-2; no clear D gene. The ends were cut back, 3 bases at V and 14 bases at J, with 19 bases in the middle. The germline V gene encodes CDR1 MDHEN and CDR2 SYDVKM. CDR3 length equals 13 residues.

Only a few counts were recorded for this clone. The rearrangement uses TRBV18 and TRBJ2-5, with 8 bases aligning to TRBD2. Germline V CDR1 and CDR2: KGHSH, LQKENI. CDR3 length: 16 residues. V was pared by 3 bases and J by 3 bases, with 9 bases of the junction left unmatched. CDR3 amino acids: CASSPAGTRKKETQYF. The CDR3 DNA sequence: TGTGCCAGCTCACCTGCCGGGACTAGGAAAAAAGAGACCCAGTACTTC.

In nucleotides, the CDR3 is TGTGCCAGCAGCAATGACAGGAACATTAACTATGGCTACACCTTC. It translates to CASSNDRNINYGYTF. J is TRBJ1-2 and V is TRBV21-1; TRBD1 is the table's D call and was not checked against the DNA. TRBV21-1 is labeled a pseudogene. The CDR3 extends over 15 amino acids.

The chain has TRBV28 and TRBJ1-1; D is unresolved. The ends were cut back, 5 bases at V and 5 bases at J, with 6 bases in the middle. CDR3 length: 11 residues. Germline V gene data show CDR1 as MDHEN and CDR2 as SYDVKM. This CDR3 is CASSPGTEAFF. The CDR3 DNA sequence: TGTGCCAGCAGTCCTGGAACTGAAGCTTTCTTT.

The chain carries TRBV2 and TRBJ2-3; 10 positions agree with TRBD2. Looked up from germline, CDR1 is SNHLY and CDR2 is FYNNEI. After removal of 7 bases from V and 4 bases from J, the junction contained 11 bases not matched to a gene. This CDR3 region has 16 residues. CDR3 DNA sequence: TGTGCCAGCATAGGCTGGGCTAGCGGGGGTGCAGATACGCAGTATTTT. This codes for CASIGWASGGADTQYF.

V is TRBV5-1 and J is TRBJ1-4; tentatively, D is TRBD1 (6 bases). CDR1 is SGHRS, CDR2 YFSETQ, per germline. The ends were cut back, 4 bases at V and 3 bases at J, with 13 bases in the middle. The CDR3 length is 15 residues. The CDR3 loop is CASSPIQGPNEKLFF. The CDR3 bases are TGCGCCAGCAGCCCCATACAGGGTCCTAATGAAAAACTGTTTTTT. Using reference TRBV5-1 and TRBJ1-4 for the parts outside the CDR3, the full variable domain is KAGVTQTPRYLIKTRGQQVTLSCSPISGHRSVSWYQQTPGQGLQFLFEYFSETQRNKGNFPGRFSGRQFSNSRSEMNVSTLELGDSALYLCASSPIQGPNEKLFFGSGTQLSVL.

J is TRBJ2-7 and V is TRBV6-4, with TRBD2 identical over 12 bases. This CDR3 is built from 16 residues. Germline assignment: CDR1 MRHNA and CDR2 SNTAGT. Trimming cost V 4 bases and J 3 bases; bases outside gene matches: 7. DNA for the CDR3: TGTGCCAGCAGTGGCGGACTAGCGGGAATCTTCTACGAGCAGTACTTC. Translated: CASSGGLAGIFYEQYF.

The chain links TRBV6-6 to TRBJ2-7; D is possibly TRBD2 (6 bases). Germline CDR1 MNHNY, CDR2 SVGAGI (reference sequence). The CDR3 has 15 residues. The V end lost 5 bases, the J end lost 0 bases, and 14 bases lay between the germline ends. The CDR3 DNA follows: TGTGCCAGCAGTCAGGTAGCGGACCTCTCCTACGAGCAGTACTTC. As protein: CASSQVADLSYEQYF.

In this sample, this clone turned up once. The V and J genes are TRBV29-1 and TRBJ2-6; possibly TRBD1 for D (5 bases). The CDR3 loop spans 17 amino acids. Trimming shortened V by 5 bases and J by 2 bases, and 19 bases separated the two germline ends. Germline CDR1 and CDR2: SQVTM and ANQGSEA. In DNA, the CDR3 is TGCAGCGTTTTTGGGGCAAATGTGGGCCCTGGGGCCAACGTCCTGACTTTC. This translates into CSVFGANVGPGANVLTF.

This chain uses TRBV5-1 with TRBJ2-3; D is perhaps TRBD2 (6 bases). The CDR3 covers 14 residues. The germline gives CDR1 SGHRS, CDR2 YFSETQ. Trimming left V 4 bases short and J 0 bases short, with 9 bases between. The CDR3 DNA is TGCGCCAGCAGCGTCGGGGGTAGCACAGATACGCAGTATTTT. It codes for CASSVGGSTDTQYF.

The CDR3 DNA follows: TGTGCCAGCAGTTTCACCGGGACAGGGATCGACGAGCAGTACTTC. It specifies CASSFTGTGIDEQYF. The chain carries TRBV28 and TRBJ2-7; 9 nucleotides agree with TRBD1. J was trimmed by 5 bases and V by 3 bases; bases with no gene match: 8. Germline lookup yields CDR1 MDHEN and CDR2 SYDVKM. The length of the CDR3 is 15 residues.

The chain couples TRBV5-1 to TRBJ2-7, with unresolved D. Deletions cut 0 bases from V and 0 bases from J, with 7 bases between. The CDR3 length is 14 residues. Germline V CDR1 and CDR2: SGHRS, YFSETQ. In DNA, the CDR3 is TGCGCCAGCAGCTTGGAAGGGTCCTCCTACGAGCAGTACTTC. Translation: CASSLEGSSYEQYF.

The CDR3 nucleotides are TGTGCCAGCAGTTTTACAGGGTTCTATGGCTACACCTTC. Its translation is CASSFTGFYGYTF. The chain has TRBV6-5 and TRBJ1-2, with D possibly TRBD1 on 6 matching bases. Trimming removed 4 bases at V and 4 bases at J, with 10 bases between. The CDR3 is 13 residues long. Per the germline V gene, CDR1 is MNHEY and CDR2 is SVGAGI.

The chain is built from TRBV13 and TRBJ1-3, with TRBD1 matching 12 bases. The CDR3 runs 16 residues. CDR1 and CDR2 (germline): PRHDT, FYEKMQ (reference sequence). Trimming at V came to 8 bases and at J to 4 bases, leaving 9 bases not matched to a gene. CDR3 nucleotide sequence: TGTGCCAGCTCCGGGACAGGGGGCTCGGGGGGAAACACCATATATTTT. Its protein is CASSGTGGSGGNTIYF.

The gene calls are TRBV11-2 and TRBJ2-1, with 13 bases matching TRBD2. Trimming took 5 bases from V and 4 from J; bases not matched to a gene: 8. The CDR3 totals 17 residues. The germline CDR1 and CDR2 sequences are SGHAT and FQNNGV. The CDR3, as DNA: TGTGCCAGCAGCCCGAGACTAGCGGGGGGCTCGTACAATGAGCAGTTCTTC. Encoded protein: CASSPRLAGGSYNEQFF.